The clone carrying this T cell receptor (beta chain) showed up many times. This sample's time point: sample taken at primary tumor resection. This entry is derived from a study of spatial heterogeneity in lung cancer. The presence of a unique molecular identifier marked each TCR cDNA molecule. TCRdb reprocessed the 5' RACE reads via MiXCR and lists one record per CDR3 protein. The table includes about 45,000 distinct CDR3 sequences, approximately 15% detected once. V was shortened by 6 bases and J by 3 bases, with 11 bases between the two germline ends. Germline V gene lookup returns CDR1 MNHEY and CDR2 SVGAGI. The CDR3 is made up of 14 amino acids.

This TCR came from a male donor with early-stage non-small cell lung cancer. The sequenced sample was PBMCs, obtained at surgery. V and J are TRBV6-5 and TRBJ1-4; no definite D call. CDR3 residues: CASRRASANEKLFF. The CDR3 nucleotides are TGTGCCAGCAGAAGAGCGTCGGCTAATGAAAAACTGTTTTTT.